This T cell receptor (beta chain) comes out of a study of PD-1 blockade in classical Hodgkin lymphoma. With no exception, relapse followed autologous stem cell transplantation in all patients, and brentuximab vedotin exposure varied. V was pared by 1 base and J by 2 bases, with 6 bases of the junction left unmatched. Germline-derived CDR1 and CDR2 are KGHSH and LQKENI. The CDR3 consists of 16 residues. Method: immunoSEQ multiplex PCR; TCRdb's copy keeps in-frame clones and lacks some. This sample has 11,000 to 15,000 clones, with over 70% found just once. The origin of this receptor is a human donor with classical Hodgkin lymphoma. This chain connects TRBV18 to TRBJ2-5, with 8 positions matching TRBD2. The source was peripheral blood mononuclear cells (PBMCs), collected before the second cycle of nivolumab. CDR3 in DNA: TGTGCCAGCTCACCACATAGACTAGCGATTCAAGAGACCCAGTACTTC. Its translation is CASSPHRLAIQETQYF.